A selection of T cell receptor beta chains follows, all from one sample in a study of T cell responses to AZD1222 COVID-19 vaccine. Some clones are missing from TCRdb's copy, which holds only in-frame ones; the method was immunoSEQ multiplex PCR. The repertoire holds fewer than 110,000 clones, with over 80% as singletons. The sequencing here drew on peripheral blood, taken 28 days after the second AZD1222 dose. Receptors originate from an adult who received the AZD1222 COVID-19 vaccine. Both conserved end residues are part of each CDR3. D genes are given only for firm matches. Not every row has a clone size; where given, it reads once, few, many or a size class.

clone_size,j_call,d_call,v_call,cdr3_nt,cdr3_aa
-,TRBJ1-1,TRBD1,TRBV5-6,TGTGCCAGCAGCTTGGCGACAGGGAGTCAGCGTCCGGACACTGAAGCTTTCTTT,CASSLATGSQRPDTEAFF
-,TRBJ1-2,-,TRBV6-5,TGTGCCAGCAGGACCGCCTATGGCTACACCTTC,CASRTAYGYTF
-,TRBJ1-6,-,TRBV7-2,TGTGCCAGCAGCTTAAAACGGAATTCACCCCTCCACTTT,CASSLKRNSPLHF
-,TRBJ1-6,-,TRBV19,TGTGCCAGTACTTATGGGATGAATTCACCCCTCCACTTT,CASTYGMNSPLHF
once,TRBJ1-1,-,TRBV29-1,TGCAGCGTTGGGCCGTACCCTGAAGCTTTCTTT,CSVGPYPEAFF
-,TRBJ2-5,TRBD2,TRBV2,TGTGCCAGCAAGCCCATAGCGGGGGAAGGGGAGACCCAGTACTTC,CASKPIAGEGETQYF
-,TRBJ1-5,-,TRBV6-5,TGTGCCAGCAACCTCCTAGGTTGGCCCCAGCATTTT,CASNLLGWPQHF
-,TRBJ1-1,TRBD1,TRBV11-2,TGTGCCGACGGGAGGGGGCAAATGAACACTGAAGCTTTCTTT,CADGRGQMNTEAFF
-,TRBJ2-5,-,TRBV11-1,TGTGCCAGCAGCTTATCCCAGGGTTGGGAGACCCAGTACTTC,CASSLSQGWETQYF
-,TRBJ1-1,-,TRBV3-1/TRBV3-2,TGTGCCAGCAGCCAAGTAATGGGTTTTGAAGCTTTCTTT,CASSQVMGFEAFF
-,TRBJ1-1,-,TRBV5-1,TGCGCCAGCAGCTTGCTTGGCCCAGACACTGAAGCTTTCTTT,CASSLLGPDTEAFF
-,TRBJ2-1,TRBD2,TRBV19,TGTGCCAGTAGTCCGCTGATCCGGGACTACGGTAGCTCCTACAATGAGCAGTTCTTC,CASSPLIRDYGSSYNEQFF
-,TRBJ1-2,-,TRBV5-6,TGTGCCAGCAGCAGGGGGAGCTATGGCTACACCTTC,CASSRGSYGYTF
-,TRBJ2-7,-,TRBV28,TGTGCCACCTCGCAGGGTTACTACGAGCAGTACTTC,CATSQGYYEQYF
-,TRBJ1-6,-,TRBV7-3,TGTGCCAGCGCAGCCACTAGCTCCTATAATTCACCCCTCCACTTT,CASAATSSYNSPLHF
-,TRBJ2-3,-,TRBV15,TGTGCCACCAGCATCGCGCTTGCCGCAGATACGCAGTATTTT,CATSIALAADTQYF
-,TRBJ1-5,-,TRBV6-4,TGTGCCAGCAGTGACTCGGGGGGAAATCAGCCCCAGCATTTT,CASSDSGGNQPQHF
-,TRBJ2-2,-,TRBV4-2,TGTGCCAGCAGCCAAGATCGTGCTAGTTGGACCGGGGAGCTGTTTTTT,CASSQDRASWTGELFF
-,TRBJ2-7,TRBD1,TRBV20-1,TGCAGTGCTAGTTCCACCGGGGACAGCCTCTACGAGCAGTACTTC,CSASSTGDSLYEQYF
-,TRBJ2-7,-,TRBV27,TGTGCCAGCAGTTTATCAGGGGGGCCCTCCTACGAGCAGTACTTC,CASSLSGGPSYEQYF
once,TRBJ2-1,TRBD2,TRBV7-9,TGTGCCAGCAGCGGACGGGGACTAGCGGGTGACAATGAGCAGTTCTTC,CASSGRGLAGDNEQFF
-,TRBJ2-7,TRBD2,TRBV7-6,TGTGCCAGCCAGACGGGACTAGCGGATTCCTACGAGCAGTACTTC,CASQTGLADSYEQYF
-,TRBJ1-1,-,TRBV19,TGTGCCAGTAGTAGGGCTCGCCTCACTGAAGCTTTCTTT,CASSRARLTEAFF